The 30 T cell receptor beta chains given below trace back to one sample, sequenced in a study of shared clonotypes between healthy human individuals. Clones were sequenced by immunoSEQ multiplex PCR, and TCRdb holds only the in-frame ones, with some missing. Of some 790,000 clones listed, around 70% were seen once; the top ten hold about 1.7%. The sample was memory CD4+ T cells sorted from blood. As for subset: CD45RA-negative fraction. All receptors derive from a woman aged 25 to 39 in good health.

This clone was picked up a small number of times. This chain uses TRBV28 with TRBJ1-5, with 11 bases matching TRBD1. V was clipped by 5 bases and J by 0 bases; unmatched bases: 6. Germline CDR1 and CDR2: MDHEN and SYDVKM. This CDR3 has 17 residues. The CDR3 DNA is TGTGCCAGCAGTCGGGGACAGGGGGTGGGTAGCAATCAGCCCCAGCATTTT. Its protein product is CASSRGQGVGSNQPQHF.

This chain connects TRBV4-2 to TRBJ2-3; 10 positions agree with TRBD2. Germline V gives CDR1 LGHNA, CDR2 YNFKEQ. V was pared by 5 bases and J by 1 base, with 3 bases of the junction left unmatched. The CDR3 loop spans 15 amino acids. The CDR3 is CASSYGLAGTDTQYF. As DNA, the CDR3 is TGTGCCAGCAGCTACGGACTAGCGGGCACAGATACGCAGTATTTT.

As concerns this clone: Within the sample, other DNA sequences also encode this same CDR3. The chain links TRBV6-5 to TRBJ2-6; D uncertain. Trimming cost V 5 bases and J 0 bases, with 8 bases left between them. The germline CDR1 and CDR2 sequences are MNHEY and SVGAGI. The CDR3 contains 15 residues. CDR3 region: CASSPLYSGANVLTF. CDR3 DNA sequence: TGTGCCAGCAGTCCTCTATACTCTGGGGCCAACGTCCTGACTTTC.

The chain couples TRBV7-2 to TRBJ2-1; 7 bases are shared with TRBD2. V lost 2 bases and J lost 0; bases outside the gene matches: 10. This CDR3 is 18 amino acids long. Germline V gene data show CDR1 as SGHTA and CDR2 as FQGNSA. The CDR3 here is CASSLLSSGPSSYNEQFF. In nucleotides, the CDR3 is TGTGCCAGCAGCTTATTGAGTAGCGGGCCGAGCTCCTACAATGAGCAGTTCTTC.

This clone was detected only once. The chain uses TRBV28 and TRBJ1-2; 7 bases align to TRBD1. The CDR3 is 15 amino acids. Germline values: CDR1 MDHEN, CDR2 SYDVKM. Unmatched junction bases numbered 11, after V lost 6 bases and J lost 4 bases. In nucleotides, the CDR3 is TGTGCCAGCAGATCCCAGGGGGGGGGAGGCTATGGCTACACCTTC. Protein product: CASRSQGGGGYGYTF.

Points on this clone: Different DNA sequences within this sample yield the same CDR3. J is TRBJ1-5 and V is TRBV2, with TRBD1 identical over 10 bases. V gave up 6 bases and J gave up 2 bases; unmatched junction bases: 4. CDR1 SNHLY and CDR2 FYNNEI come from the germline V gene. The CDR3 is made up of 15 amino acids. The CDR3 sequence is CASRGDRGGNQPQHF. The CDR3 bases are TGTGCCAGCAGAGGGGACAGGGGAGGCAATCAGCCCCAGCATTTT.

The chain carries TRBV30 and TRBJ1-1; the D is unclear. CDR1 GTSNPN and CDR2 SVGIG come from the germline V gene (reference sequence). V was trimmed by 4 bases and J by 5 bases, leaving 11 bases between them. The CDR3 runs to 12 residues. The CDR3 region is CAWKILGTEAFF. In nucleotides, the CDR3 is TGTGCCTGGAAAATATTGGGGACTGAAGCTTTCTTT.

CDR3 bases: TGTGCCATCAGTGTGGACAGGGGTTCTGAAGCTTTCTTT. This encodes CAISVDRGSEAFF. The chain links TRBV10-3 to TRBJ1-1; 9 bases align to TRBD1. The CDR3 is 13 residues long. V shed 4 bases and J 6 bases; nucleotides not matched to a gene: 3. Germline V CDR1 and CDR2: ENHRY, SYGVKD.

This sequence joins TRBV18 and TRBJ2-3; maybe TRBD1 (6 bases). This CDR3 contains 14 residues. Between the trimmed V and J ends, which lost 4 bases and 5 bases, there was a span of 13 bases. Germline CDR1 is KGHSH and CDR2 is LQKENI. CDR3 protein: CASSQSPQGDTQYF. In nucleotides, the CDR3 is TGTGCCAGCTCACAGTCCCCACAGGGAGATACGCAGTATTTT.

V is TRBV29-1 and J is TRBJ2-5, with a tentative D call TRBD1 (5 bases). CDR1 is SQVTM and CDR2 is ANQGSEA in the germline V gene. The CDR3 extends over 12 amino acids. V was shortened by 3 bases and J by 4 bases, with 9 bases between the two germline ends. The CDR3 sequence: CSVDRVGETQYF. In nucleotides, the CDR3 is TGCAGCGTTGACAGGGTCGGAGAGACCCAGTACTTC. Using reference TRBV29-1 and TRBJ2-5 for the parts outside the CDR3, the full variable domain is SAVISQKPSRDICQRGTSLTIQCQVDSQVTMMFWYRQQPGQSLTLIATANQGSEATYESGFVIDKFPISRPNLTFSTLTVSNMSPEDSSIYLCSVDRVGETQYFGPGTRLLVL.

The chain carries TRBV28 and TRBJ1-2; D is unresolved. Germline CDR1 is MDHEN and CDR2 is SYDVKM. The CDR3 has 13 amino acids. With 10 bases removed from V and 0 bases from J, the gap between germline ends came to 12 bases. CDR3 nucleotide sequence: TGTGCCATCAACGCGGGCCCTAACTATGGCTACACCTTC. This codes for CAINAGPNYGYTF.

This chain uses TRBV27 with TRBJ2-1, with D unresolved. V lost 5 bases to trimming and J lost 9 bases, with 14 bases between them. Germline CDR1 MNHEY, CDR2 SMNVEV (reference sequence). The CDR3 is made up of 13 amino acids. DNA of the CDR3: TGTGCCAGCAGTCCCCAAGTCGCTGGTGAGCAGTTCTTC. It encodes CASSPQVAGEQFF.

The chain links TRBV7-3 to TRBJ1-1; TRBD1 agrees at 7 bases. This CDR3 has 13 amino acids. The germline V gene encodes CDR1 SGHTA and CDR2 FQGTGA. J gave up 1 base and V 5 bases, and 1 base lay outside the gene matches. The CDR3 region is CASSRQGNTEAFF. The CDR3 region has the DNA TGTGCCAGCAGCAGACAGGGGAACACTGAAGCTTTCTTT.

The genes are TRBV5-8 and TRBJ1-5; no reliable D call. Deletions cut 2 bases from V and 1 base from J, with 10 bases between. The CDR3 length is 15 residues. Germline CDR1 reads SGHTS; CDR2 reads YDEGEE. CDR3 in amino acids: CASSFPEGSNQPQHF. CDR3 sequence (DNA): TGTGCCAGCAGCTTCCCGGAGGGAAGCAATCAGCCCCAGCATTTT.

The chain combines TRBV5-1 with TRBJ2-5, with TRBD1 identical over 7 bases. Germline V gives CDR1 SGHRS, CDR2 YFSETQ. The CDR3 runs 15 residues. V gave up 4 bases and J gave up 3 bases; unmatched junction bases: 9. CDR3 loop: CASSVGTAGEETQYF. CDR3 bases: TGCGCCAGCAGCGTCGGGACAGCCGGGGAAGAGACCCAGTACTTC.

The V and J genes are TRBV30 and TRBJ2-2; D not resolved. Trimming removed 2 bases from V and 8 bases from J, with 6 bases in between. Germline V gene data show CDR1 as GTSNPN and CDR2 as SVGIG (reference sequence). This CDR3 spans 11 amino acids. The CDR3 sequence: CAWSNLGELFF. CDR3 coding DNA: TGTGCCTGGAGTAATTTAGGGGAGCTGTTTTTT.

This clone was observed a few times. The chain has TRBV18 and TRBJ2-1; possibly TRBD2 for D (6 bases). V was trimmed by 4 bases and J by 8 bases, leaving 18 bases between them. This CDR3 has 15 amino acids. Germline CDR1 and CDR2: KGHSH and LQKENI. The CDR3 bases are TGTGCCAGCTCACGCCGGGGACTGGGGGTTGATGAGCAGTTCTTC. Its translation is CASSRRGLGVDEQFF.

The CDR3 DNA reads TGTGCCAGCAGCTTATTTCAGATTACCTACAATGAGCAGTTCTTC. Translated: CASSLFQITYNEQFF. V is TRBV11-2 and J is TRBJ2-1; D gene unclear. The CDR3 totals 15 residues. CDR1 is SGHAT, CDR2 FQNNGV, per germline. The V and J ends lost 2 bases and 2 bases respectively, with 10 bases between them.

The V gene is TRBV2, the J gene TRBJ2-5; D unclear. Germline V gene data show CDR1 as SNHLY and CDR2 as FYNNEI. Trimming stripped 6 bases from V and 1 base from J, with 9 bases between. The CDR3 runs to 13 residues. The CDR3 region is CASRSNIQETQYF. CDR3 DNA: TGTGCCAGCAGGTCCAATATCCAAGAGACCCAGTACTTC.

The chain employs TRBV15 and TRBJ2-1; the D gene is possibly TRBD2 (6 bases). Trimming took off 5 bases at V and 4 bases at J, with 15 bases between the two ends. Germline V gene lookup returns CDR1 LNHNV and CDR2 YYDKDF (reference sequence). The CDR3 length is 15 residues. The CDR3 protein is CATSPRLDGYNEQFF. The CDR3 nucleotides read TGTGCCACCAGCCCCCGACTAGATGGGTACAATGAGCAGTTCTTC.

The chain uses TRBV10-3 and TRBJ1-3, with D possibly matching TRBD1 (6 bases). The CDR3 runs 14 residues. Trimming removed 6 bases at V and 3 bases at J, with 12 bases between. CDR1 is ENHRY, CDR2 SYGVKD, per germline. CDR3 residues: CAISQDSLGNTIYF. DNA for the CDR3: TGTGCCATCAGCCAGGACAGTCTTGGAAACACCATATATTTT.

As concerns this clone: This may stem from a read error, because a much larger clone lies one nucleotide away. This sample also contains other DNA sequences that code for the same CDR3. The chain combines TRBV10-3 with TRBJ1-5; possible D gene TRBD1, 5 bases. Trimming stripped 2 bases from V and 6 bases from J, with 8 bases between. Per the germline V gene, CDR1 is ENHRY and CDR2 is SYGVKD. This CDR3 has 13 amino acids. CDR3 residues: CAISEGGGQPQHF. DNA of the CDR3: TGTGCCATCAGTGAGGGGGGGGGTCAGCCCCAGCATTTT.

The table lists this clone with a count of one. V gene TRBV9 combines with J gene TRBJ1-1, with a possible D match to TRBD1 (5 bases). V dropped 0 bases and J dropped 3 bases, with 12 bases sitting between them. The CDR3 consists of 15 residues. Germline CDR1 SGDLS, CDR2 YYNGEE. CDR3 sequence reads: CASSVGRGEDTEAFF. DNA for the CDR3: TGTGCCAGCAGCGTAGGTCGGGGGGAGGACACTGAAGCTTTCTTT.

This chain's CDR3 is CASNPTGLGIQPQHF. The CDR3 DNA follows: TGTGCCAGCAACCCGACGGGATTAGGTATCCAGCCCCAGCATTTT. This chain uses TRBV6-1 with TRBJ1-5; no definite D call. V gave up 7 bases and J gave up 7 bases, with 20 bases separating them. Per germline, CDR1 MNHNS and CDR2 SASEGT. The CDR3 consists of 15 residues.

The DNA of the CDR3 is TGTGCCAGCAGCTTAGGACCGACAGGCCAAGAGACCCAGTACTTC. It encodes CASSLGPTGQETQYF. The chain combines TRBV7-7 with TRBJ2-5; D is possibly TRBD1 (6 bases). Germline V CDR1 and CDR2: SSHAT, FNYEAQ (reference sequence). The CDR3 length is 15 residues. Between the trimmed V and J ends, which lost 1 base and 1 base, there was a span of 10 bases.

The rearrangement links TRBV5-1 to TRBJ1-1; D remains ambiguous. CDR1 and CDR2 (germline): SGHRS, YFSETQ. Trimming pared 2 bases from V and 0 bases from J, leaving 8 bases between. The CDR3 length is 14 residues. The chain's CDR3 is CASSFTNMNTEAFF. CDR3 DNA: TGCGCCAGCAGCTTCACAAACATGAACACTGAAGCTTTCTTT.

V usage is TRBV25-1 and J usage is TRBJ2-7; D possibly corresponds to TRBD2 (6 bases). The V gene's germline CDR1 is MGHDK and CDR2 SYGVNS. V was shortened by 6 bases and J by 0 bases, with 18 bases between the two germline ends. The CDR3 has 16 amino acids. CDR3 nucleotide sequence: TGTGCCAGCAGCGGGGATTCGGGAGTGAGCTCCTACGAGCAGTACTTC. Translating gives CASSGDSGVSSYEQYF.

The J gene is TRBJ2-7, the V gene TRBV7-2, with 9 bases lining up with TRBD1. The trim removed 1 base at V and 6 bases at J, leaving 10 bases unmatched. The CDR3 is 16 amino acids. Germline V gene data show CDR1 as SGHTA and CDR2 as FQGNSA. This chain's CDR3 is CASSLERRGQGREQYF. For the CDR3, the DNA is TGTGCCAGCAGCTTAGAGCGACGGGGACAGGGCCGCGAGCAGTACTTC. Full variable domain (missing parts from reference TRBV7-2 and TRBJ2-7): GAGVSQSPSNKVTEKGKDVELRCDPISGHTALYWYRQSLGQGLEFLIYFQGNSAPDKSGLPSDRFSAERTGGSVSTLTIQRTQQEDSAVYLCASSLERRGQGREQYFGPGTRLTVT.

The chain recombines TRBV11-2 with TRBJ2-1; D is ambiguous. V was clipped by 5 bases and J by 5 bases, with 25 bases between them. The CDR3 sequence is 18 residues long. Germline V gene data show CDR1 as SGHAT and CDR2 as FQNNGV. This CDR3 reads CASSRSAHPGYDDNEQFF. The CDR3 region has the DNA TGTGCCAGCAGCCGATCCGCCCATCCGGGTTATGACGACAATGAGCAGTTCTTC.

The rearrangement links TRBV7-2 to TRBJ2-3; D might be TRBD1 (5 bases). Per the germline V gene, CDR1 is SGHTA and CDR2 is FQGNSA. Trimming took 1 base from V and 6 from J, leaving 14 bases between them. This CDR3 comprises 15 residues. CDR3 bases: TGTGCCAGCAGCTTAGGGGGCCTTGAACCCGATACGCAGTATTTT. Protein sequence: CASSLGGLEPDTQYF. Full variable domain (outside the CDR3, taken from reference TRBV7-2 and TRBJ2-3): GAGVSQSPSNKVTEKGKDVELRCDPISGHTALYWYRQSLGQGLEFLIYFQGNSAPDKSGLPSDRFSAERTGGSVSTLTIQRTQQEDSAVYLCASSLGGLEPDTQYFGPGTRLTVL.